This T cell receptor beta chain originates from a study of human T cells and chemical hapten exposure. About the research overall: Sensitization applied 2% DPC to roughly 2 cm by roughly 2 cm of upper inner arm skin.

Germline V gene lookup returns CDR1 LNHDA and CDR2 SQIVND (reference sequence). Trimming stripped 3 bases from V and 4 bases from J, with 15 bases between. The CDR3 runs 15 residues. Broader study findings: Alopecia in the donors means their immune response may deviate from healthy people's.

At least ten counts were recorded for this clonotype. Antigen unknown. TCRdb re-analysed the RACE reads in MiXCR, keeping a single row per CDR3 protein. The data show about 30,000 distinct CDR3 sequences, with 5.8% seen just once and 5% to 7% held by the top ten. This sample's time point: patch test 3, about 24 weeks after DPC sensitization. Treatment of the sample: therapeutic diphenylcyclopropenone sensitization with weekly scalp DPC. People who gave samples had alopecia, were 18 to 70 years old, and were suitable for DPC. The chain has TRBV19 and TRBJ1-2; weak D call: TRBD1 (5 bases). The sequence came from a young man with alopecia areata. Some clones in this sample may be carry-over from other donors' samples. Sequenced here: whole blood, sampled in connection with sensitization to the hapten diphenylcyclopropenone (DPC). CDR3 nucleotides: TGTGCCAGTAGTATGGGGACTGTGAGTGGCTATGGCTACACCTTC. Translation: CASSMGTVSGYGYTF. The full variable domain, its missing parts supplied by reference TRBV19 and TRBJ1-2, is DGGITQSPKYLFRKEGQNVTLSCEQNLNHDAMYWYRQDPGQGLRLIYYSQIVNDFQKGDIAEGYSVSREKKESFPLTVTSAQKNPTAFYLCASSMGTVSGYGYTFGSGTRLTVV.